The 11 T cell receptor beta chains below were found in one sample sequenced in a study of blood T cell repertoires in COVID-19. Libraries were prepared by immunoSEQ multiplex PCR; TCRdb keeps only in-frame clonotypes and omits some of them. The sample comprises over 35,000 clones, nearly 70% of which are singletons, and 5.5% to 8% rests with the top ten. Sequenced sample: peripheral blood. These TCRs come from an elderly man with acute or convalescent COVID-19.

There are a few counts of this clone. CDR3 sequence: CASSLWGWLQETQYF. The CDR3 DNA reads as TGTGCCAGCAGCTTATGGGGCTGGCTCCAAGAGACCCAGTACTTC. V gene TRBV7-2 combines with J gene TRBJ2-5; perhaps TRBD1 as D (5 bases). Germline V gene lookup returns CDR1 SGHTA and CDR2 FQGNSA. The CDR3 extends over 15 amino acids. Trimming took off 2 bases at V and 1 base at J, with 11 bases between the two ends. Filled out from reference TRBV7-2 and TRBJ2-5, the complete variable domain reads GAGVSQSPSNKVTEKGKDVELRCDPISGHTALYWYRQSLGQGLEFLIYFQGNSAPDKSGLPSDRFSAERTGGSVSTLTIQRTQQEDSAVYLCASSLWGWLQETQYFGPGTRLLVL.

The V call is TRBV25-1, the J call TRBJ2-1; D is possibly TRBD2 (5 bases). Per the germline V gene, CDR1 is MGHDK and CDR2 is SYGVNS. The ends were cut back, 4 bases at V and 6 bases at J, with 13 bases in the middle. The CDR3 sequence is 14 residues long. In nucleotides, the CDR3 is TGTGCCAGCAGTGTCCAGGAGGATGGCAATGAGCAGTTCTTC. This encodes CASSVQEDGNEQFF.

This clone occurred once. The chain links TRBV11-3 to TRBJ1-1; possible D gene TRBD1, 5 bases. V was trimmed by 1 base and J by 1 base, leaving 7 bases between them. Germline V lookup: CDR1 SGHNT, CDR2 YENEEA. The CDR3 totals 14 residues. Here the CDR3 reads CASSLGQQNTEAFF. The CDR3 DNA follows: TGTGCCAGCAGCTTAGGACAGCAGAACACTGAAGCTTTCTTT.

CDR3 sequence (DNA): TGTGCCAGTACCTCGAGTGGGGAGATCTCTGGGGCCAACGTCCTGACTTTC. Its translation is CASTSSGEISGANVLTF. The chain recombines TRBV19 with TRBJ2-6; tentatively, D is TRBD2 (5 bases). Per the germline V gene, CDR1 is LNHDA and CDR2 is SQIVND (reference sequence). The CDR3 consists of 17 residues. The V and J ends lost 7 bases and 0 bases respectively, with 16 bases between them.

Of note for this clone: Other DNA sequences in the same sample also yield this CDR3. The chain is built from TRBV19 and TRBJ1-2; D unclear. Germline lookup yields CDR1 LNHDA and CDR2 SQIVND (reference sequence). This CDR3 region has 13 residues. Trimming stripped 2 bases from V and 4 bases from J, with 8 bases between. The CDR3 DNA reads TGTGCCAGTAGTATACCTGAGAGCTATGGCTACACCTTC. It encodes CASSIPESYGYTF.

Judged by abundance, this clone is medium-sized (0.01 to 0.1%). The chain carries TRBV9 and TRBJ2-7; 9 bases match TRBD2. The CDR3 runs to 15 residues. CDR1 and CDR2 from the germline V gene are SGDLS and YYNGEE. Losses at the gene ends were 0 bases for V and 3 bases for J; bases not matched to a gene: 4. The CDR3 DNA reads TGTGCCAGCAGCGTAGGTAGCGGGAGCTTCTACGAGCAGTACTTC. Amino acids: CASSVGSGSFYEQYF.

This chain's CDR3 is CASSLERGRYEQFF. CDR3 bases: TGCGCCAGCAGCTTGGAGCGGGGAAGGTATGAGCAGTTCTTC. This sequence joins TRBV5-1 and TRBJ2-1; 7 nucleotides align to TRBD2. CDR1 is SGHRS and CDR2 is YFSETQ in the germline V gene. The V and J ends lost 0 bases and 8 bases, in that order; junction bases with no gene match: 5. The CDR3 extends over 14 amino acids.

This clone was recorded a few times. The genes are TRBV28 and TRBJ1-2; 8 positions match TRBD1. With 4 bases clipped from V and 5 bases from J, the junction kept 6 bases outside the gene matches. Germline V CDR1 and CDR2: MDHEN, SYDVKM. This CDR3 region has 14 residues. The CDR3 spells CASSYSGTGYGYTF. The CDR3 region has the DNA TGTGCCAGCAGTTATTCCGGGACAGGTTATGGCTACACCTTC.

The chain combines TRBV30 with TRBJ1-5; TRBD1 matches 7 bases. This CDR3 has 13 amino acids. Germline CDR1 GTSNPN, CDR2 SVGIG (reference sequence). Losses at the gene ends were 3 bases for V and 4 bases for J; bases not matched to a gene: 3. The CDR3 protein is CAWRGQPNQPQHF. In DNA form, the CDR3 reads TGTGCCTGGAGGGGACAGCCAAATCAGCCCCAGCATTTT. Using reference TRBV30 and TRBJ1-5 for the parts outside the CDR3, the full variable domain is SQTIHQWPATLVQPVGSPLSLECTVEGTSNPNLYWYRQAAGRGLQLLFYSVGIGQISSEVPQNLSASRPQDRQFILSSKKLLLSDSGFYLCAWRGQPNQPQHFGDGTRLSIL.

The genes are TRBV4-1 and TRBJ1-1; TRBD1 matches 8 bases. J gave up 5 bases and V 3 bases, and 8 bases lay outside the gene matches. The germline gives CDR1 MGHRA, CDR2 YSYEKL. The CDR3 extends over 15 amino acids. CDR3 coding DNA: TGCGCCAGCAGCCAGTATTCGACAGGGGCAACTGAAGCTTTCTTT. Its protein is CASSQYSTGATEAFF.

This rearrangement joins TRBV4-1 to TRBJ2-2; TRBD1 matches 7 bases. The CDR3 spans 15 residues. The V gene end was trimmed by 4 bases and the J gene end by 1 base; junction bases not matched to a gene: 3. Germline CDR1 MGHRA, CDR2 YSYEKL. The CDR3 coding sequence is TGCGCCAGCAGCCGTAGGACAGGGAACACCGGGGAGCTGTTTTTT. Protein sequence: CASSRRTGNTGELFF.